Shown below are 8 T cell receptor beta chains from a single sample sequenced in a study of cytomegalovirus exposure and HLA in healthy donors. Researchers ran the PCR with 60 Vbeta and 13 Jbeta primers. Method: immunoSEQ multiplex PCR; TCRdb's copy keeps in-frame clones and lacks some. In the table there are more than 90,000 clones, approximately 81% of which are singletons. The sequenced material came from PBMCs. Source of these receptors: a woman between 35 and 50 years old in good health and CMV-seropositive.

CDR3 in DNA: TGTGCCAGCAGCCCTGAGAAAAAAAGCGGCTCCTACAATGAGCAGTTCTTC. Protein: CASSPEKKSGSYNEQFF. The chain joins TRBV5-6 to TRBJ2-1; D may be TRBD2 (5 bases). The CDR3 extends over 17 amino acids. CDR1 is SGHDT, CDR2 YYEEEE, per germline. Between the trimmed V and J ends, which lost 4 bases and 0 bases, there was a span of 17 bases.

This chain uses TRBV5-6 with TRBJ2-3; unclear D gene. This CDR3 is built from 16 residues. V was shortened by 3 bases and J by 4 bases, with 18 bases between the two germline ends. The germline V gene has CDR1 SGHDT and CDR2 YYEEEE. The CDR3 reads CASSSGRVVIADTQYF. For the CDR3, the DNA is TGTGCCAGCAGCTCTGGTCGCGTGGTCATCGCAGATACGCAGTATTTT.

The rearrangement uses TRBV19 and TRBJ1-4; D not certain. The CDR3 length is 14 residues. Germline CDR1 reads LNHDA; CDR2 reads SQIVND (reference sequence). Trimming pared 4 bases from V and 5 bases from J, leaving 11 bases between. Here the CDR3 reads CASSTYSQNEKLFF. The CDR3 region has the DNA TGTGCCAGTAGTACTTACAGCCAGAATGAAAAACTGTTTTTT.

This clone appeared a single time. The V gene is TRBV15, the J gene TRBJ2-1, with 7 positions matching TRBD2. Losses at the gene ends were 3 bases for V and 1 base for J; bases not matched to a gene: 3. CDR3 length: 15 residues. Germline assignment: CDR1 LNHNV and CDR2 YYDKDF (reference sequence). CDR3: CATSRREKSYNEQFF. CDR3 nucleotide sequence: TGTGCCACCAGCAGGCGGGAGAAATCCTACAATGAGCAGTTCTTC.

The chain joins TRBV7-9 to TRBJ2-1; 10 bases agree with TRBD1. The germline CDR1 and CDR2 sequences are SEHNR and FQNEAQ (reference sequence). The CDR3 covers 15 residues. With 5 bases clipped from V and 2 bases from J, the junction kept 3 bases outside the gene matches. CDR3 protein: CASSAGTGAYNEQFF. In nucleotides, the CDR3 is TGTGCCAGCAGCGCCGGGACAGGGGCCTACAATGAGCAGTTCTTC.

The rearrangement joins TRBV28 to TRBJ2-1, with a weak D call TRBD2 (5 bases). The CDR3 length is 12 residues. Between the trimmed V and J ends, which lost 8 bases and 2 bases, there was a span of 7 bases. CDR1 is MDHEN and CDR2 is SYDVKM in the germline V gene. CDR3 sequence: CASVGTYNEQFF. CDR3 nucleotide sequence: TGTGCCAGCGTCGGGACCTACAATGAGCAGTTCTTC.

The chain has TRBV7-9 and TRBJ1-4; 9 nucleotides line up with TRBD1. This CDR3 has 16 amino acids. Germline trimming cut 5 bases from V and 6 bases from J; bases unmatched to any gene: 10. The V gene's germline CDR1 is SEHNR and CDR2 FQNEAQ (reference sequence). CDR3 loop: CASSPSSGTGYEKLFF. CDR3 DNA sequence: TGTGCCAGCAGCCCTTCCTCCGGGACAGGGTATGAAAAACTGTTTTTT.

The V call is TRBV5-1, the J call TRBJ2-3; 14 nucleotides line up with TRBD2. Germline values: CDR1 SGHRS, CDR2 YFSETQ. V was clipped by 0 bases and J by 4 bases; unmatched bases: 1. The CDR3 runs to 16 residues. CDR3 bases: TGCGCCAGCAGCTTGGCGACTAGCGGGAGGGCAGATACGCAGTATTTT. Amino acid sequence: CASSLATSGRADTQYF.